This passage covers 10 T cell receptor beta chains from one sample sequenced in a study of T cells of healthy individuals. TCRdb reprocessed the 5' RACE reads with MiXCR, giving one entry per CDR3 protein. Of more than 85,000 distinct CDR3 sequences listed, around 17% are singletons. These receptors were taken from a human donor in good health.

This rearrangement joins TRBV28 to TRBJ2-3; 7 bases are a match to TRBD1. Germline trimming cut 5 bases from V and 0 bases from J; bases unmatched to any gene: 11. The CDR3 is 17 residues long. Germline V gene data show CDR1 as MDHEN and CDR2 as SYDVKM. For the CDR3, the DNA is TGTGCCAGCAGTCCACAACCCACAGGGGCTAGCACAGATACGCAGTATTTT. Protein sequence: CASSPQPTGASTDTQYF.

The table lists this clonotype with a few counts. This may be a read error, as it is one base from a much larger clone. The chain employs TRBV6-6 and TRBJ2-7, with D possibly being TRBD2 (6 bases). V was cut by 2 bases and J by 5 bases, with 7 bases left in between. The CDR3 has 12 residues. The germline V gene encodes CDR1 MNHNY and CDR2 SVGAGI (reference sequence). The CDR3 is CASSYGGHEQYF. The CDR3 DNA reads TGTGCCAGCAGTTACGGAGGGCACGAGCAGTACTTC.

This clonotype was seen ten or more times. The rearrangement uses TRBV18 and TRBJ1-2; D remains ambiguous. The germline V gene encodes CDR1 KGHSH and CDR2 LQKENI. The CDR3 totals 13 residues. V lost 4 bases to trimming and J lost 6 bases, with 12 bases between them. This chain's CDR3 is CASSQDRSDGYTF. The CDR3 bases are TGTGCCAGCTCACAGGACCGGAGCGATGGCTACACCTTC.

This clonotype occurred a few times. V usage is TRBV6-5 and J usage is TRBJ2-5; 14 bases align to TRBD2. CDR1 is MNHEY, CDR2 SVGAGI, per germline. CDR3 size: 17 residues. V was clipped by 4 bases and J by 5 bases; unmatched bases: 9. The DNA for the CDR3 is TGTGCCAGCAGTTCCCTGACTAGCGGGAGGGCTGGGGAGACCCAGTACTTC. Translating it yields CASSSLTSGRAGETQYF.

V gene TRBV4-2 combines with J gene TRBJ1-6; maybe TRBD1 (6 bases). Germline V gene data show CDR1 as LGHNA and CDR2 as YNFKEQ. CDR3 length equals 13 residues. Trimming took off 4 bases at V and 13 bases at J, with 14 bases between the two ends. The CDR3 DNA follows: TGTGCCAGCAGCCCTAAGGCAGGGGTTCCCCTCCACTTT. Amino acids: CASSPKAGVPLHF.

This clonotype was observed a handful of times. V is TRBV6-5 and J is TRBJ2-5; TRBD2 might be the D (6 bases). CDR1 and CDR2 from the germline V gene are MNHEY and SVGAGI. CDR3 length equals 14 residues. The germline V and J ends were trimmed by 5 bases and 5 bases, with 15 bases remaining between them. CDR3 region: CASSGWGEVETQYF. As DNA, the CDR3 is TGTGCCAGCAGTGGGTGGGGGGAAGTGGAGACCCAGTACTTC.

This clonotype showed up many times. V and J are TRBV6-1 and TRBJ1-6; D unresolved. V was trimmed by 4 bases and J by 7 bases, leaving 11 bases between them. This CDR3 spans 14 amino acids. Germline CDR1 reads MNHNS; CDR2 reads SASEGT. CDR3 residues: CASSGRLGNSPLHF. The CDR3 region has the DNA TGTGCCAGCAGTGGAAGACTGGGGAATTCACCCCTCCACTTT.

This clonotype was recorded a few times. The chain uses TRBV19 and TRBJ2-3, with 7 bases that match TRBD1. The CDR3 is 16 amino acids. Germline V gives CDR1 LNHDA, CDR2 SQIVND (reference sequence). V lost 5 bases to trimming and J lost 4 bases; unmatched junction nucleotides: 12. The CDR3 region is CASSALRGGGSDTQYF. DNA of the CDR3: TGTGCCAGTAGTGCTCTGAGAGGGGGCGGATCAGATACGCAGTATTTT.

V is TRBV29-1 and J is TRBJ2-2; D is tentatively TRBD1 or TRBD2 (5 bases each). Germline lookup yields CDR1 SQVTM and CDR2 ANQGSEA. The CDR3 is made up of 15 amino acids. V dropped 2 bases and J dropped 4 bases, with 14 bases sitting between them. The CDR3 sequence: CSVEKGPGSTGELFF. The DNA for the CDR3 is TGCAGCGTTGAAAAGGGGCCGGGGTCCACCGGGGAGCTGTTTTTT.

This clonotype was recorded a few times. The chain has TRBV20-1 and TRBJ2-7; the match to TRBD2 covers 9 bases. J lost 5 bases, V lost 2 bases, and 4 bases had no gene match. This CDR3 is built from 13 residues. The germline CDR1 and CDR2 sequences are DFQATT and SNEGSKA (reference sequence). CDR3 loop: CSARLAGNHEQYF. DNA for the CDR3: TGCAGTGCTAGACTAGCGGGAAATCACGAGCAGTACTTC.